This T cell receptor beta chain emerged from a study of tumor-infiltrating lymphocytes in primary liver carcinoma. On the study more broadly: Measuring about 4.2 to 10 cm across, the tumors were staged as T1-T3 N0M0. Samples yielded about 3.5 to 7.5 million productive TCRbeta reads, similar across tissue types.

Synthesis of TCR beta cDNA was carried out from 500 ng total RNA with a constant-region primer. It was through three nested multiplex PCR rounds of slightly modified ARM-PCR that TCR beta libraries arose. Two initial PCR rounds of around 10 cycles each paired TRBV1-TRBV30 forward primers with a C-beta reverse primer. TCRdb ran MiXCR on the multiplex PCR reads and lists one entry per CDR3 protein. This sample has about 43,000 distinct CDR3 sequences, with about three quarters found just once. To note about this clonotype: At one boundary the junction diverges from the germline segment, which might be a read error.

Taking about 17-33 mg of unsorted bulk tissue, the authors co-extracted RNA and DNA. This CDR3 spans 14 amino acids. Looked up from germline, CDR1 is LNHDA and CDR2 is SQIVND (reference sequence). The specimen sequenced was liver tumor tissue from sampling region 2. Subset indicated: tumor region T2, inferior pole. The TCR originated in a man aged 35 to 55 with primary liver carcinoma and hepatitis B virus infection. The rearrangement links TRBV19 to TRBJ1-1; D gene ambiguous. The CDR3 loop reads CASSTDHGDTEALF. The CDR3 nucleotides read TGTGCCAGTAGTACAGACCACGGTGACACTGAAGCTCTCTTT. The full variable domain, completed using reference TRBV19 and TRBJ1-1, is DGGITQSPKYLFRKEGQNVTLSCEQNLNHDAMYWYRQDPGQGLRLIYYSQIVNDFQKGDIAEGYSVSREKKESFPLTVTSAQKNPTAFYLCASSTDHGDTEALFGQGTRLTVV.